The 4 T cell receptor beta chains presented below share a single source sample, sequenced in a study of CDR3 diversity in severe acne. TCRdb re-called the PCR reads with MiXCR, one entry per CDR3 protein. Of approximately 90,000 distinct CDR3 sequences in the sample, around 47% are singletons; the top ten hold 9.5% to 13%. Input material: blood. These receptor sequences come from a male donor with severe acne vulgaris.

This clonotype showed up just a few times. CDR3 bases: TGTGCCACCAGTGGGCGGCAGCCGAACACCGGGGAGCTGTTTTTT. The encoded protein is CATSGRQPNTGELFF. The chain has TRBV24-1 and TRBJ2-2, with D hard to call. Germline CDR1 KGHDR, CDR2 SFDVKD. Trimming stripped 5 bases from V and 0 bases from J, with 9 bases between. This CDR3 spans 15 amino acids.

This rearrangement joins TRBV28 to TRBJ2-1; 10 nucleotides line up with TRBD2. Per the germline V gene, CDR1 is MDHEN and CDR2 is SYDVKM. This CDR3 has 16 residues. The V gene end was trimmed by 4 bases and the J gene end by 8 bases; junction bases not matched to a gene: 11. The CDR3 sequence: CASSSLSSGSYDEQFF. CDR3 nucleotides: TGTGCCAGCAGTTCCTTGTCTAGCGGGAGTTACGATGAGCAGTTCTTC.

This clonotype has only one observation. A much larger clone lies a single base off, so this may be a read error. This sequence joins TRBV5-1 and TRBJ2-7; D tentatively reads TRBD1 or TRBD2 (5 bases each). Germline V gene data show CDR1 as SGHRS and CDR2 as YFSETQ. This CDR3 comprises 14 residues. V was shortened by 4 bases and J by 3 bases, with 14 bases between the two germline ends. Written as DNA, the CDR3 is TGCGCCAGCAGCCCCCCGGGACGGGACTACGAGCAGTACTTC. It is translated as CASSPPGRDYEQYF. Based on the CDR3 plus reference TRBV5-1 and TRBJ2-7, the full variable domain is KAGVTQTPRYLIKTRGQQVTLSCSPISGHRSVSWYQQTPGQGLQFLFEYFSETQRNKGNFPGRFSGRQFSNSRSEMNVSTLELGDSALYLCASSPPGRDYEQYFGPGTRLTVT.

This clonotype was recorded a few times. The CDR3 loop reads CASRTRTSGRLHEQFF. The DNA for the CDR3 is TGTGCCAGCAGGACCCGGACTAGCGGGAGGTTACATGAGCAGTTCTTC. The V and J genes are TRBV6-6 and TRBJ2-1, with 14 bases lining up with TRBD2. The germline V gene has CDR1 MNHNY and CDR2 SVGAGI (reference sequence). With V trimmed by 6 bases and J by 8 bases, 9 bases remained unmatched. The CDR3 covers 16 residues.